This TCR beta chain derives from a study of graft-versus-host responses after intestinal transplantation. Study background: Grafts that recipients had were multivisceral, liver-intestinal, or isolated intestinal transplants. Recipients were all induced with anti-thymocyte globulin, then given tacrolimus and steroids for around three years.

TCRdb's copy holds only in-frame clones and misses some; the assay was immunoSEQ multiplex PCR. The sample shows some 14,000 clones, 80% to 90% of them seen only once. The germline V gene encodes CDR1 MNHNS and CDR2 SASEGT. Trimming removed 4 bases from V and 2 bases from J, with 12 bases in between. The CDR3 spans 14 residues. The sequence derives from a human patient who received an intestinal transplant, so some T cells may come from the graft donor. The material sequenced was bone marrow, taken approximately 130 days after intestinal transplantation. This sequence joins TRBV6-1 and TRBJ2-7; unclear D gene. CDR3 DNA: TGTGCCAGCAGTGGGCAGAGCCGGACCTACGAGCAGTACTTC. Amino acid sequence: CASSGQSRTYEQYF.